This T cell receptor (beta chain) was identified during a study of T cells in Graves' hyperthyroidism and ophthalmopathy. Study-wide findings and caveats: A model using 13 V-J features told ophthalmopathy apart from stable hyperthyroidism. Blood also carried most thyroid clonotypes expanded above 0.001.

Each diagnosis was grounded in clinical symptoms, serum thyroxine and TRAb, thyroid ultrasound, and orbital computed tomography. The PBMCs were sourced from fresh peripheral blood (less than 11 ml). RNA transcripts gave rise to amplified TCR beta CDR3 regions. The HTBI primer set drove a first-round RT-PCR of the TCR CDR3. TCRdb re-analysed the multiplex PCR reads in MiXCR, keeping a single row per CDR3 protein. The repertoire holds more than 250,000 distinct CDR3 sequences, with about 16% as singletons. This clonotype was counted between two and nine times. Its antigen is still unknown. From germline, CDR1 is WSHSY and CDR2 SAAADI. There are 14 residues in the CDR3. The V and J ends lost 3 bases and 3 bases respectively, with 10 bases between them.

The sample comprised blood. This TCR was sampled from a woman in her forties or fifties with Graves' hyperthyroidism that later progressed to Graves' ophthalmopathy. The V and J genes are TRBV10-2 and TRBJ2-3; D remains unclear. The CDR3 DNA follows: TGCGCCAGCAGTGATCTACCCGGGACAGATACGCAGTATTTT. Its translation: CASSDLPGTDTQYF.